What follows describes a single TCR beta chain. The antigen is undetermined. Some clones are missing from TCRdb's copy, which holds only in-frame ones; the method was immunoSEQ multiplex PCR. This sample has some 2,000,000 clones; more than 90% occur once, and the top ten carry 0.13%. The data originate from a study of shared clonotypes between healthy human individuals. The study, taken as a whole, reports: Rarefaction gave evidence that sorted-subset sequencing remained incomplete despite large depth.

This CDR3 is 12 amino acids long. Germline values: CDR1 SGHDN, CDR2 FVKESK. Deletions cut 0 bases from V and 11 bases from J, with 10 bases between. This sequence joins TRBV14 and TRBJ1-1, with D hard to call. The sample taken for sequencing was naive CD4+ T cells sorted from blood. Subset indicated: CD45RA+ positively selected. The TCR sequence derives from a young man in good health. Here the CDR3 reads CASSQEIGRAFF. Written as DNA, the CDR3 is TGTGCCAGCAGCCAAGAAATAGGTCGGGCTTTCTTT.